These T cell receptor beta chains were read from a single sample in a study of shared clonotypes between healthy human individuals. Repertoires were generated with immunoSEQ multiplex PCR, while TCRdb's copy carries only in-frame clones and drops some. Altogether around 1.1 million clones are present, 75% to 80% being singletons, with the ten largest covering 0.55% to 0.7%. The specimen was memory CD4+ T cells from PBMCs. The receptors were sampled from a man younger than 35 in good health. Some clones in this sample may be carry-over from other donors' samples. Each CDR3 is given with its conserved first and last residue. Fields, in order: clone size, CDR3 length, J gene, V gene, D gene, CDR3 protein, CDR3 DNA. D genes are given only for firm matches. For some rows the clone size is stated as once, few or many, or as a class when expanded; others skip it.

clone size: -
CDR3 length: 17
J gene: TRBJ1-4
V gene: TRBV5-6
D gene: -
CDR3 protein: CASSLGQESGANEKLFF
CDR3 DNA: TGTGCCAGCAGCTTGGGCCAGGAATCTGGAGCTAATGAAAAACTGTTTTTT

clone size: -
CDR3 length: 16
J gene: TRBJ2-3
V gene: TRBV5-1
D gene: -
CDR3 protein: CASSLAEARGADTQYF
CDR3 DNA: TGCGCCAGCAGCTTGGCCGAAGCGCGGGGAGCAGATACGCAGTATTTT

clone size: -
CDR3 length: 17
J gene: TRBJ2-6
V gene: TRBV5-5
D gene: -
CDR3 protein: CASSFIPGDSGANVLTF
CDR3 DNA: TGTGCCAGCAGCTTTATCCCAGGGGACTCTGGGGCCAACGTCCTGACTTTC

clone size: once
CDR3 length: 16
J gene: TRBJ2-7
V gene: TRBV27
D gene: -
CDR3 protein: CASSLSSPDRVHEQYF
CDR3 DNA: TGTGCCAGCAGTTTATCTAGCCCGGACCGAGTCCACGAGCAGTACTTC

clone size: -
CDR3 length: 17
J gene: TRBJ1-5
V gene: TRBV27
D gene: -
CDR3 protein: CASTTPTGGVSNQPQHF
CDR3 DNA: TGTGCCAGCACCACACCCACCGGAGGAGTTAGCAATCAGCCCCAGCATTTT

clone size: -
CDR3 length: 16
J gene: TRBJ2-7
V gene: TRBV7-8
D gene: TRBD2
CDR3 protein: CASSLGISGNWYEQYF
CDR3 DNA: TGTGCCAGCAGCTTGGGTATTAGCGGGAACTGGTACGAGCAGTACTTC

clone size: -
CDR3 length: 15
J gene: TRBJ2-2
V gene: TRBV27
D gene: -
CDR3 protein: CASSFSRFLNGELFF
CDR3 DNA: TGTGCCAGCAGTTTCTCTAGGTTTCTGAACGGGGAGCTGTTTTTT

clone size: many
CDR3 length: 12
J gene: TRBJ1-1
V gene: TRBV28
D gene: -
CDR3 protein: CASSSWYTEAFF
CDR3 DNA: TGTGCCAGCAGTTCCTGGTACACTGAAGCTTTCTTT

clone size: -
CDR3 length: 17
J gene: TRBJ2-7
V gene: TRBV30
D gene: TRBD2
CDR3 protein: CAWSVRRLASSSYEQYF
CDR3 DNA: TGTGCCTGGAGTGTAAGGCGACTAGCCTCTAGCTCCTACGAGCAGTACTTC

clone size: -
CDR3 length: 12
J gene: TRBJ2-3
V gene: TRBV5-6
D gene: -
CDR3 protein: CASSSRGGTLGF
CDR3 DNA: TGTGCCAGCAGCTCCAGAGGGGGTACCTTAGGTTTT

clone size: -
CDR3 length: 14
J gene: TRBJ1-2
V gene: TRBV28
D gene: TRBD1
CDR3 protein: CASSLRTGDYGYTF
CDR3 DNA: TGTGCCAGCAGTCTCAGGACAGGCGACTATGGCTACACCTTC

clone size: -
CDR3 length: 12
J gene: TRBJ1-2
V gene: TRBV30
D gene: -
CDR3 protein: CAWSVLRKGYTF
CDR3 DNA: TGTGCCTGGAGTGTACTTAGGAAAGGCTACACCTTC

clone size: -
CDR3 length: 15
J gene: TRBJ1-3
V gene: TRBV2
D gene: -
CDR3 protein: CATRGDANSGNTIYF
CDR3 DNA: TGTGCCACCCGAGGGGACGCCAACTCTGGAAACACCATATATTTT

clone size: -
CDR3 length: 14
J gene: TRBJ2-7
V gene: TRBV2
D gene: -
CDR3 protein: CASSEAGESYEQYF
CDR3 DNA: TGTGCCAGCAGTGAAGCGGGAGAGTCCTACGAGCAGTACTTC

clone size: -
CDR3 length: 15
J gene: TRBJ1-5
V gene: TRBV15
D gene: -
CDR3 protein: CATSKKGGDNQPQHF
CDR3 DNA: TGTGCCACCAGCAAAAAGGGGGGGGACAATCAGCCCCAGCATTTT

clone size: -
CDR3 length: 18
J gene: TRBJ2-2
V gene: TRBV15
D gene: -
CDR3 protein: CATSRDLVSRGNTGELFF
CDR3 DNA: TGTGCCACCAGCAGAGATTTGGTATCGAGGGGGAACACCGGGGAGCTGTTTTTT

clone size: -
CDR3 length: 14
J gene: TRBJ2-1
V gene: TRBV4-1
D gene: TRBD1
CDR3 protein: CASSRGQGYNEQFF
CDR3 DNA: TGCGCCAGCAGCCGGGGACAGGGCTACAATGAGCAGTTCTTC

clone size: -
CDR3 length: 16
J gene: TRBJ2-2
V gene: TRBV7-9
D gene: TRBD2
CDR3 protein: CASSLWGAGGSGELFF
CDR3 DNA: TGTGCCAGCAGCCTCTGGGGAGCGGGAGGTTCCGGGGAGCTGTTTTTT

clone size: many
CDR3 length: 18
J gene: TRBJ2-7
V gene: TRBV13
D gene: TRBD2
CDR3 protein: CASSSTRRGTSGSYEQYF
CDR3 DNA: TGTGCCAGCAGCTCAACCCGCAGGGGGACTAGCGGATCCTACGAGCAGTACTTC

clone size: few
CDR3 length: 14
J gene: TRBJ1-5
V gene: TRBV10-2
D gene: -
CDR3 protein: CASSESGLNQPQHF
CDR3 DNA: TGCGCCAGCAGTGAGTCCGGCCTGAATCAGCCCCAGCATTTT

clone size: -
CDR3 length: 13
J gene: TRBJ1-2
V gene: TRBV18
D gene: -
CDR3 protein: CASSPTENYGYTF
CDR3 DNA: TGTGCCAGCTCACCGACCGAGAACTATGGCTACACCTTC

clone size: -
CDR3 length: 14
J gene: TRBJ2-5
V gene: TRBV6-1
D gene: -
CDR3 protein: CASSGPLGMETQYF
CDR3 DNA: TGTGCCAGCAGTGGCCCTCTCGGTATGGAGACCCAGTACTTC

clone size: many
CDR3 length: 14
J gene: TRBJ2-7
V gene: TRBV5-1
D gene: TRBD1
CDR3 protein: CASSKGDSLWEQYF
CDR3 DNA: TGCGCCAGCAGCAAAGGGGACAGTTTATGGGAGCAGTACTTC

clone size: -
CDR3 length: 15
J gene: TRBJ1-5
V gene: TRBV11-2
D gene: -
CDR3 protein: CASSLDQGRNQPQHF
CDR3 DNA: TGTGCCAGCAGCTTAGACCAGGGCCGCAATCAGCCCCAGCATTTT

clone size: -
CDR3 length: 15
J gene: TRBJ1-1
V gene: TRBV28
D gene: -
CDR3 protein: CASSLGRGIDTEAFF
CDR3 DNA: TGTGCCAGCAGTTTAGGTAGAGGGATTGACACTGAAGCTTTCTTT

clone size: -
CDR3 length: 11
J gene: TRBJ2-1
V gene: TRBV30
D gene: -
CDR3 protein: CARAGLDLQFF
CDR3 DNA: TGTGCCCGGGCGGGGCTCGACTTGCAGTTCTTC

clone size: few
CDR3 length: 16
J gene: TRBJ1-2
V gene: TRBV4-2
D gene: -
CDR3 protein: CASSPGMASVGGGYTF
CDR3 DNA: TGTGCCAGCAGCCCAGGGATGGCGAGCGTTGGTGGTGGCTACACCTTC

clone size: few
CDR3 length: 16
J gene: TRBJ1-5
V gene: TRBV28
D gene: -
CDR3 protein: CASSLSYGVGNQPQHF
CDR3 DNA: TGTGCCAGCAGTTTATCGTACGGTGTGGGCAATCAGCCCCAGCATTTT

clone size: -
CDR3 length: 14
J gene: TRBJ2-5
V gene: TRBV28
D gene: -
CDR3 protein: CASRVSGAQETQYF
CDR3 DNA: TGTGCCAGCAGGGTATCCGGGGCCCAAGAGACCCAGTACTTC

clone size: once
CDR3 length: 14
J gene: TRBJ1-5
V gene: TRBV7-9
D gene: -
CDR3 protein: CASSRTERGQPQHF
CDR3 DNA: TGTGCCAGCAGTAGGACAGAGAGAGGTCAGCCCCAGCATTTT

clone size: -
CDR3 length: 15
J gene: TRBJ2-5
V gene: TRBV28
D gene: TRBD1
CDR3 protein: CASSFGTGGMETQYF
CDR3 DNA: TGTGCCAGCAGTTTCGGGACAGGGGGAATGGAGACCCAGTACTTC

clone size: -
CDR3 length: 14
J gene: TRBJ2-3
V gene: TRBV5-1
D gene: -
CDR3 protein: CASSLTGLADTQYF
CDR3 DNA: TGCGCCAGCAGCTTGACAGGGTTGGCAGATACGCAGTATTTT

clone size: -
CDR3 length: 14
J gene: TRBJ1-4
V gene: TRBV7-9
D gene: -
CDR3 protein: CASSILTTNEKLFF
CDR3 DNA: TGTGCCAGCAGCATACTGACAACTAATGAAAAACTGTTTTTT

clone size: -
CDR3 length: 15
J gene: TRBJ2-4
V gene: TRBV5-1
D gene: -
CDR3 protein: CASSFITAGENIQYF
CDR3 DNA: TGCGCCAGCAGCTTTATAACGGCAGGGGAAAACATTCAGTACTTC

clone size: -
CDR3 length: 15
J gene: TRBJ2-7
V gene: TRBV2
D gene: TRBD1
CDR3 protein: CASRGQRTGRYEQYF
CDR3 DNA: TGTGCCAGCAGGGGGCAGCGGACAGGGAGGTACGAGCAGTACTTC

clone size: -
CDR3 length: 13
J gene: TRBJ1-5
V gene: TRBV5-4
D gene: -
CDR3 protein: CASSFWGDQPQHF
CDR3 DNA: TGTGCCAGCAGCTTCTGGGGCGATCAGCCCCAGCATTTT

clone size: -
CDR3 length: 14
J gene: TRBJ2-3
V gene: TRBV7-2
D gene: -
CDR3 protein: CASSLAPATDTQYF
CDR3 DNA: TGTGCCAGCAGCTTAGCCCCAGCTACGGATACGCAGTATTTT

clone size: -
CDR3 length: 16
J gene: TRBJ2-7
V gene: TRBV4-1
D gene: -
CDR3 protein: CASSQGEWQRKYEQYF
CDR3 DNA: TGCGCCAGCAGCCAAGGGGAGTGGCAGAGAAAGTACGAGCAGTACTTC

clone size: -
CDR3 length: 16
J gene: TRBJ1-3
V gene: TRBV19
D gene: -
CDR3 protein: CASNPTGWSYGNTIYF
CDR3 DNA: TGTGCCAGCAACCCGACAGGATGGTCTTATGGAAACACCATATATTTT

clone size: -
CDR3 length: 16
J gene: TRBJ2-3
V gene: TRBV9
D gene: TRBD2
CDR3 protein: CASSVEAGEAADTQYF
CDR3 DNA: TGTGCCAGCAGCGTAGAGGCGGGAGAAGCCGCAGATACGCAGTATTTT

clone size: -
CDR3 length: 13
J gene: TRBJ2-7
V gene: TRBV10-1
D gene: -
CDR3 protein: CASTGSQTYEQYF
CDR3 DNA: TGCGCCAGCACCGGGAGTCAAACCTACGAGCAGTACTTC

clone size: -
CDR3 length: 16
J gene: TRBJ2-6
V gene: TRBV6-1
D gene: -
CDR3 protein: CASSELQSSGANVLTF
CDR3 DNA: TGTGCCAGCAGTGAGTTACAGTCCTCTGGGGCCAACGTCCTGACTTTC

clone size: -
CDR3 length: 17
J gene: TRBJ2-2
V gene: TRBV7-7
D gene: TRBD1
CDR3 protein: CASSVQGARTNTGELFF
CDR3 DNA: TGTGCCAGCAGCGTCCAGGGGGCACGTACGAACACCGGGGAGCTGTTTTTT

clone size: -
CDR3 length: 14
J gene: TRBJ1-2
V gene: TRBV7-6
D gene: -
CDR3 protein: CASSLTQFNYGYTF
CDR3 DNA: TGTGCCAGCAGCTTAACACAATTTAACTATGGCTACACCTTC

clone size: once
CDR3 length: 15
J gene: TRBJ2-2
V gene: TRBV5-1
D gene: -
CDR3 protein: CASRSRPEGPGELFF
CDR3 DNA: TGCGCCAGCAGGTCCCGTCCTGAAGGTCCCGGGGAGCTGTTTTTT

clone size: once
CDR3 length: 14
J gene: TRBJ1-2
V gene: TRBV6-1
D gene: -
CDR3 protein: CASSEIGTHYGYTF
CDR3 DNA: TGTGCCAGCAGTGAAATAGGGACCCACTATGGCTACACCTTC

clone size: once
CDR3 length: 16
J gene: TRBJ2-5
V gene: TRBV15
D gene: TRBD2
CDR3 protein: CATSRLRLAGGETQYF
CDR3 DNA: TGTGCCACCAGCAGACTCCGACTAGCGGGAGGAGAGACCCAGTACTTC

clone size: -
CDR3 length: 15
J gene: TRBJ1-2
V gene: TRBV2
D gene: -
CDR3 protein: CASSAAKPALYGYTF
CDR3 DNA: TGTGCCAGCAGTGCGGCCAAACCGGCACTCTATGGCTACACCTTC

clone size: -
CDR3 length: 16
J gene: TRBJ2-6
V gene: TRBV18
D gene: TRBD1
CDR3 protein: CASSLDRVTGANVLTF
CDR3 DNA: TGTGCCAGCTCCCTTGACAGGGTAACTGGGGCCAACGTCCTGACTTTC

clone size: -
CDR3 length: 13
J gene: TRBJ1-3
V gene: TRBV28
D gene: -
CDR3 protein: CASSLVRGNTIYF
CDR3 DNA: TGTGCCAGCAGTTTGGTGCGCGGAAACACCATATATTTT

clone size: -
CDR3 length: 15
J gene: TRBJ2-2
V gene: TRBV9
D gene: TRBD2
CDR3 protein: CASSARLADTGELFF
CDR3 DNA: TGTGCCAGCAGTGCTAGACTAGCGGACACCGGGGAGCTGTTTTTT